The next 18 T cell receptor beta chains were all read from a single sample in a study of T cell responses to AZD1222 COVID-19 vaccine. Produced via immunoSEQ multiplex PCR; TCRdb's table is partial and in-frame only. The repertoire holds 130,000 to 150,000 clones, with around 90% as singletons. The starting material was peripheral blood, obtained 28 days after the second AZD1222 dose. These receptors originate from an adult who received the AZD1222 COVID-19 vaccine.

The rearrangement joins TRBV4-3 to TRBJ1-1, with 9 bases matching TRBD1. The germline gives CDR1 LGHNA, CDR2 YSLEER. This CDR3 has 17 amino acids. V trimming: 1 base; J trimming: 2 bases; junction bases outside the gene matches: 8. The CDR3 is CASSQVLTGGGNTEAFF. The CDR3 coding sequence is TGCGCCAGCAGCCAAGTACTGACAGGGGGTGGAAACACTGAAGCTTTCTTT.

This clone was picked up a small number of times. The chain combines TRBV4-2 with TRBJ1-6; the match to TRBD1 covers 10 bases. The CDR3 length is 14 residues. Germline-derived CDR1 and CDR2 are LGHNA and YNFKEQ. The V gene end was trimmed by 4 bases and the J gene end by 7 bases; junction bases not matched to a gene: 1. The CDR3 DNA sequence: TGTGCCAGCAGCCCGGGACAGGGGAATTCACCCCTCCACTTT. It translates to CASSPGQGNSPLHF.

The genes are TRBV20-1 and TRBJ2-7, with unresolved D. The CDR3 length is 10 residues. Germline lookup yields CDR1 DFQATT and CDR2 SNEGSKA (reference sequence). V was cut by 4 bases and J by 3 bases, with 4 bases left in between. CDR3 loop: CSATSYEQYF. CDR3 bases: TGCAGTGCTACCAGCTACGAGCAGTACTTC.

V and J are TRBV28 and TRBJ2-1, with TRBD1 identical over 12 bases. Germline V CDR1 and CDR2: MDHEN, SYDVKM. The CDR3 has 16 amino acids. After removal of 4 bases from V and 6 bases from J, the junction contained 7 bases not matched to a gene. The DNA for the CDR3 is TGTGCCAGCAGTTCTTCCGGGACAGGGGGCTTCAATGAGCAGTTCTTC. This translates into CASSSSGTGGFNEQFF.

This chain uses TRBV5-1 with TRBJ2-5, with 11 positions matching TRBD2. Losses at the gene ends were 0 bases for V and 1 base for J; bases not matched to a gene: 5. The CDR3 totals 17 residues. Looked up from germline, CDR1 is SGHRS and CDR2 is YFSETQ. The CDR3 DNA follows: TGCGCCAGCAGCTTGGGAGCTAGCGGGAGGCTCCAAGAGACCCAGTACTTC. Translated, it gives CASSLGASGRLQETQYF.

This chain links TRBV11-3 with TRBJ1-1; TRBD1 aligns across 8 bases. V dropped 3 bases and J dropped 1; count of bases not matched to a gene: 1. The CDR3 runs to 14 residues. Germline V gene data show CDR1 as SGHNT and CDR2 as YENEEA. CDR3 in amino acids: CASSFGQGNTEAFF. DNA for the CDR3: TGTGCCAGCAGCTTTGGACAGGGGAACACTGAAGCTTTCTTT.

This clone was found once. This chain uses TRBV2 with TRBJ1-5; 8 bases are shared with TRBD1. The CDR3 runs to 14 residues. Per the germline V gene, CDR1 is SNHLY and CDR2 is FYNNEI. J was trimmed by 0 bases and V by 9 bases; bases with no gene match: 4. The CDR3 region is CASQTGASNQPQHF. The CDR3 nucleotides read TGTGCCAGTCAGACAGGGGCTAGCAATCAGCCCCAGCATTTT.

V gene TRBV6-5 combines with J gene TRBJ2-7, with 9 positions matching TRBD1. The CDR3 spans 14 residues. Per germline, CDR1 MNHEY and CDR2 SVGAGI. The ends lost 4 bases at V and 2 bases at J; junction bases unmatched: 3. For the CDR3, the DNA is TGTGCCAGCAGTTTAGGGACAGGGACCTACGAGCAGTACTTC. It encodes CASSLGTGTYEQYF.

In DNA form, the CDR3 reads TGTGCCACCAGCAGTTCAGGGGGCCTATACGAGCAGTACTTC. It is translated as CATSSSGGLYEQYF. The chain couples TRBV15 to TRBJ2-7; 8 bases agree with TRBD1. The ends lost 3 bases at V and 4 bases at J; junction bases unmatched: 5. This CDR3 region has 14 residues. Germline loops: CDR1 LNHNV, CDR2 YYDKDF (reference sequence).

This rearrangement joins TRBV11-1 to TRBJ2-3; 8 bases fit TRBD1. The V and J ends lost 5 bases and 4 bases, in that order; junction bases with no gene match: 5. The CDR3 has 14 amino acids. Looked up from germline, CDR1 is SGHAT and CDR2 is FQDESV (reference sequence). CDR3 residues: CASSARTGPDTQYF. In nucleotides, the CDR3 is TGTGCCAGCAGCGCCCGGACAGGGCCAGATACGCAGTATTTT. Supplemented by reference TRBV11-1 and TRBJ2-3, the full variable domain reads EAEVAQSPRYKITEKSQAVAFWCDPISGHATLYWYRQILGQGPELLVQFQDESVVDDSQLPKDRFSAERLKGVDSTLKIQPAELGDSAMYLCASSARTGPDTQYFGPGTRLTVL.

This rearrangement joins TRBV2 to TRBJ2-7; perhaps D is TRBD1 or TRBD2 (5 bases each). CDR3 length: 14 amino acids. Trimming left V 7 bases short and J 9 bases short, with 22 bases between. The germline gives CDR1 SNHLY, CDR2 FYNNEI. In DNA form, the CDR3 reads TGTGCCAGCATAGGGGCTAGCCGTTCCGAGCGGCAGTACTTC. Translation gives CASIGASRSERQYF.

The chain combines TRBV6-2 or TRBV6-3 with TRBJ1-1; D possibly corresponds to TRBD1 (6 bases). Trimming removed 6 bases at V and 0 bases at J, with 17 bases between. The CDR3 sequence is 16 residues long. Germline V gene data show CDR1 as MNHEY and CDR2 as SVGEGT. CDR3 sequence reads: CASSPPPEGVNTEAFF. CDR3 DNA sequence: TGTGCCAGCAGCCCTCCCCCTGAGGGGGTGAACACTGAAGCTTTCTTT.

J is TRBJ1-4 and V is TRBV6-2 or TRBV6-3; 9 bases are shared with TRBD1. The CDR3 consists of 17 residues. Looked up from germline, CDR1 is MNHEY and CDR2 is SVGEGT. The trim removed 4 bases at V and 7 bases at J, leaving 13 bases unmatched. The CDR3 reads CASSLNRDRERGEKLFF. The CDR3 nucleotides read TGTGCCAGCAGTTTAAACCGGGACAGGGAAAGAGGTGAAAAACTGTTTTTT.

The chain is built from TRBV7-6 and TRBJ2-7; 16 positions match TRBD2. The CDR3 has 19 amino acids. Germline CDR1 is SGHVS and CDR2 is FNYEAQ. V trimming: 4 bases; J trimming: 6 bases; junction bases outside the gene matches: 15. The CDR3 sequence is CASSSAGGGLAGGQSEQYF. CDR3 sequence (DNA): TGTGCCAGCAGCTCCGCGGGAGGGGGACTAGCGGGAGGGCAGTCCGAGCAGTACTTC.

The CDR3, as DNA: TGTGCCAGCAGTGGGGGACTCGGGGGCCAAGAGACCCAGTACTTC. Encoded protein: CASSGGLGGQETQYF. The V gene is TRBV25-1, the J gene TRBJ2-5; tentative D call: TRBD2 (6 bases). The CDR3 totals 15 residues. V was shortened by 4 bases and J by 1 base, with 13 bases between the two germline ends. The germline V gene has CDR1 MGHDK and CDR2 SYGVNS.

The chain recombines TRBV6-6 with TRBJ1-4; no clear D gene. V lost 2 bases, J lost 8 bases, and 15 bases lay in between. This CDR3 region has 15 residues. Germline CDR1 is MNHNY and CDR2 is SVGAGI (reference sequence). CDR3 in DNA: TGTGCCAGCAGTTACAATGGGAGTGGGAGGGAAAAACTGTTTTTT. Translation: CASSYNGSGREKLFF.

The J gene is TRBJ2-7, the V gene TRBV18, with 9 bases matching TRBD1. V trimming: 6 bases; J trimming: 7 bases; junction bases outside the gene matches: 10. Looked up from germline, CDR1 is KGHSH and CDR2 is LQKENI. The CDR3 is made up of 14 amino acids. The CDR3 here is CASSPRDRVWEQYF. The CDR3 nucleotides read TGTGCCAGCTCCCCCCGGGACAGGGTTTGGGAGCAGTACTTC.

This sequence joins TRBV6-5 and TRBJ1-1; possible D gene TRBD1, 6 bases. Trimming cost V 9 bases and J 6 bases, with 17 bases left between them. The CDR3 contains 13 residues. The germline V gene encodes CDR1 MNHEY and CDR2 SVGAGI. The CDR3 loop is CASCSRGLAEAFF. For the CDR3, the DNA is TGTGCCAGTTGCTCTCGGGGGCTCGCTGAAGCTTTCTTT.